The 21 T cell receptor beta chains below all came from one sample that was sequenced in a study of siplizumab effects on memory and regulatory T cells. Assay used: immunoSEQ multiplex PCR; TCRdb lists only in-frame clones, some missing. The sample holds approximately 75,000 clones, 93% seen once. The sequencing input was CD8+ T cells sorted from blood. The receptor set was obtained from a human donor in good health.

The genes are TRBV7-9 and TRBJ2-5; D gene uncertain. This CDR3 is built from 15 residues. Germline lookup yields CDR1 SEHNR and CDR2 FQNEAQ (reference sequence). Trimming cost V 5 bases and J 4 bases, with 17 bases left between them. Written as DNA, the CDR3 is TGTGCCAGCAGCCCAAGGCCACTCGAGGCAGAGACCCAGTACTTC. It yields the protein CASSPRPLEAETQYF.

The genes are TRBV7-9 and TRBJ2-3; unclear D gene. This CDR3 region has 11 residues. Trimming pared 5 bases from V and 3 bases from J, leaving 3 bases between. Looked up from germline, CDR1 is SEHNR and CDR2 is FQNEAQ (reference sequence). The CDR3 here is CASSLTDTQYF. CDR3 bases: TGTGCCAGCAGCCTAACAGATACGCAGTATTTT.

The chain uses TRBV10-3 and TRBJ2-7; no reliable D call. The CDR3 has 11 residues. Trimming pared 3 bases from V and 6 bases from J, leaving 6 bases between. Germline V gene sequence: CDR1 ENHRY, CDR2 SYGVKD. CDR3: CAISDGPEQYF. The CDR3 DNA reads TGTGCCATCAGTGATGGGCCCGAGCAGTACTTC.

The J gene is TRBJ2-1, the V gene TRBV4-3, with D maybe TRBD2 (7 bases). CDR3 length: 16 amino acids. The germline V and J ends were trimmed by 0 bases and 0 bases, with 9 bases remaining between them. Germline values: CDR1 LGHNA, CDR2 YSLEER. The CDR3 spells CASSQEGGVSYNEQFF. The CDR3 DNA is TGCGCCAGCAGCCAAGAAGGGGGGGTCTCCTACAATGAGCAGTTCTTC.

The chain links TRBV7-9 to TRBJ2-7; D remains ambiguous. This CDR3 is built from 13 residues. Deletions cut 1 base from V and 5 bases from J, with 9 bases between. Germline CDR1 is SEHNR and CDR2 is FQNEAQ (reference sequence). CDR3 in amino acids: CASSLVVQDEQYF. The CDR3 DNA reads TGTGCCAGCAGCTTAGTCGTCCAGGACGAGCAGTACTTC.

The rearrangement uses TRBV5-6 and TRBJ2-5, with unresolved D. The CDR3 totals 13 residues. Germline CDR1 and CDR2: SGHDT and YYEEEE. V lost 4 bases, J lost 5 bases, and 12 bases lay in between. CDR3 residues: CASSPAGYETQYF. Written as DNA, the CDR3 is TGTGCCAGCAGCCCCGCCGGATACGAGACCCAGTACTTC.

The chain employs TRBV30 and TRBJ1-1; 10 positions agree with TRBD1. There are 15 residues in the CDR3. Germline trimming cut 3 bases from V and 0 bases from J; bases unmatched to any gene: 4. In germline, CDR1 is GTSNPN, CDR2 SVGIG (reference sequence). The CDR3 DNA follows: TGTGCCTGGAGCCCGGGACAGGGGATGAACACTGAAGCTTTCTTT. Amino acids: CAWSPGQGMNTEAFF.

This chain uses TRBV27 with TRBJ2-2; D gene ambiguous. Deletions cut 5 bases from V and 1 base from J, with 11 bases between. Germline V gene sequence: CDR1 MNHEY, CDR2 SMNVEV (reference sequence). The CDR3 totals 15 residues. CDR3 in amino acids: CASSPTVGNTGELFF. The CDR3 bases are TGTGCCAGCAGTCCGACCGTGGGGAACACCGGGGAGCTGTTTTTT.

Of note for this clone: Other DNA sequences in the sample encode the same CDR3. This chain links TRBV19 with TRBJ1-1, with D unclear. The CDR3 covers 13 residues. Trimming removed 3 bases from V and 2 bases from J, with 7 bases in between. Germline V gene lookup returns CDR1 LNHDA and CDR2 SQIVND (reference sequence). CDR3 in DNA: TGTGCCAGTAGTATGATTCTAAACACTGAAGCTTTCTTT. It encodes CASSMILNTEAFF.

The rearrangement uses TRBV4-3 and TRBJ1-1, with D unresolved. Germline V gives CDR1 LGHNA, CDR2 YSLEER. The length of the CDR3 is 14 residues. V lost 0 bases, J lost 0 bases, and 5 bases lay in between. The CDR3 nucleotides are TGCGCCAGCAGCCAAGATGCGGTGAACACTGAAGCTTTCTTT. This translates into CASSQDAVNTEAFF.

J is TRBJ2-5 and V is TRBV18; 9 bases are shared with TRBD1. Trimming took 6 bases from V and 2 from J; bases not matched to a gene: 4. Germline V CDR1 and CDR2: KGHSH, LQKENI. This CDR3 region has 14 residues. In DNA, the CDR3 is TGTGCCAGCTCGTCGACAGGGGGTCAAGAGACCCAGTACTTC. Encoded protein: CASSSTGGQETQYF.

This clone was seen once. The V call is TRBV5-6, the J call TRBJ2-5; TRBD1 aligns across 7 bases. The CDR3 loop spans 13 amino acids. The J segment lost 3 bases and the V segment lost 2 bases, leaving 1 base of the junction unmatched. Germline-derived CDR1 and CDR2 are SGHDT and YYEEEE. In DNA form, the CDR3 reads TGTGCCAGCAGCTTAGGGACAGAAGAGACCCAGTACTTC. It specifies CASSLGTEETQYF.

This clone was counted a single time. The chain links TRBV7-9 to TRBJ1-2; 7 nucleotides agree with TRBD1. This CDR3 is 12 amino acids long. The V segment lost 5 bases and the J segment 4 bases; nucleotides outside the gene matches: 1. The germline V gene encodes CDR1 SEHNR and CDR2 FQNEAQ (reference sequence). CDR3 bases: TGTGCCAGCAGCCCAGGGGGCTATGGCTACACCTTC. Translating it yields CASSPGGYGYTF.

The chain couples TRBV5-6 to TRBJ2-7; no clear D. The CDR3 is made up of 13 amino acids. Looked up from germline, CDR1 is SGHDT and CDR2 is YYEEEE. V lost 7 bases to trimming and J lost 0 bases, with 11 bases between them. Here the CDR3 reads CASSPASSYEQYF. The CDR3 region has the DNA TGTGCCAGCTCACCAGCGTCCTCCTACGAGCAGTACTTC.

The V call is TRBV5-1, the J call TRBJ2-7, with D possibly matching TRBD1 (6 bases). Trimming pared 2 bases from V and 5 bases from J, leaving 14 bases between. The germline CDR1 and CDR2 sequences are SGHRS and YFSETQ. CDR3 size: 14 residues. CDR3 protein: CASSLGGIQDEQYF. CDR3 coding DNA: TGCGCCAGCAGCTTAGGGGGAATCCAGGACGAGCAGTACTTC.

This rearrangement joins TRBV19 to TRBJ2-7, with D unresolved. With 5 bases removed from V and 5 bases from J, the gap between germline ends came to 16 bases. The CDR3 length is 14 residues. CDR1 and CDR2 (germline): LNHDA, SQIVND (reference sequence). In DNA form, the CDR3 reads TGTGCCAGTAGTGCAACCGCCGTTTGGGACGAGCAGTACTTC. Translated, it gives CASSATAVWDEQYF.

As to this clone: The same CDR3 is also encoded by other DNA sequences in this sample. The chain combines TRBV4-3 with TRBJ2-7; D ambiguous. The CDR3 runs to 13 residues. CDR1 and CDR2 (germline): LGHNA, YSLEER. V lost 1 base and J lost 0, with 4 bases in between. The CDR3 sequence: CASSQGTSYEQYF. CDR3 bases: TGCGCCAGCAGCCAAGGGACCTCCTACGAGCAGTACTTC.

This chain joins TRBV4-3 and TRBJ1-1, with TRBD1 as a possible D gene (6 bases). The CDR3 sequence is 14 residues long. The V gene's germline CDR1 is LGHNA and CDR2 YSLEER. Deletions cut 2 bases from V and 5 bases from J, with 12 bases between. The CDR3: CASSQYREGTEAFF. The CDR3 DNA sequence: TGCGCCAGCAGCCAATACAGGGAGGGGACTGAAGCTTTCTTT.

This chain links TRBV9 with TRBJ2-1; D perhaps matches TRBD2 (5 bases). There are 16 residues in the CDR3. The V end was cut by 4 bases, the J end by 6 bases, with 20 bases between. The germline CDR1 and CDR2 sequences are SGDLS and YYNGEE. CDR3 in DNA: TGTGCCAGCAGCCCCCCAGGACTCTCCACGAGCAATGAGCAGTTCTTC. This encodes CASSPPGLSTSNEQFF.

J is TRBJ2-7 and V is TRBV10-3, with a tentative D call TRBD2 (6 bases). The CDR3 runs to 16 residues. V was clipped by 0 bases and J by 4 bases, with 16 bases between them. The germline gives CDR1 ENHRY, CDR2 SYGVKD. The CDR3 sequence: CAISESRTKDLYEQYF. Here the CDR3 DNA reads TGTGCCATCAGTGAGTCGAGGACTAAGGATTTATACGAGCAGTACTTC.

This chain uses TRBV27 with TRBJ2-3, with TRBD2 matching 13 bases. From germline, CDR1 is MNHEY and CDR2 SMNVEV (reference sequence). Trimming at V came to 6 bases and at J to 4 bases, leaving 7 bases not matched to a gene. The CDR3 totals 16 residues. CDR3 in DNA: TGTGCCAGCAGGTCCGGGACTAGCGGGGCCGCAGATACGCAGTATTTT. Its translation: CASRSGTSGAADTQYF.